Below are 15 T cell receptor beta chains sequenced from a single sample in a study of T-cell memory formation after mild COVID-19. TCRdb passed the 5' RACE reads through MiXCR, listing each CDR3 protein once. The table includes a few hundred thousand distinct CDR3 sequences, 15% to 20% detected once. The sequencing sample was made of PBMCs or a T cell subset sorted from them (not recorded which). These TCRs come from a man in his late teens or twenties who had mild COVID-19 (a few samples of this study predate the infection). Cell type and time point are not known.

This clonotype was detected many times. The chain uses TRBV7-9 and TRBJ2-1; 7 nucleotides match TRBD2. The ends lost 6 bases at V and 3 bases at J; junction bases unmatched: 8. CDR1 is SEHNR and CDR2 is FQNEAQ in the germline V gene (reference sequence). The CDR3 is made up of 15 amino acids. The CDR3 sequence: CASRSLASRYNEQFF. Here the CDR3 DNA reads TGTGCCAGCAGATCACTAGCGAGTCGCTACAATGAGCAGTTCTTC.

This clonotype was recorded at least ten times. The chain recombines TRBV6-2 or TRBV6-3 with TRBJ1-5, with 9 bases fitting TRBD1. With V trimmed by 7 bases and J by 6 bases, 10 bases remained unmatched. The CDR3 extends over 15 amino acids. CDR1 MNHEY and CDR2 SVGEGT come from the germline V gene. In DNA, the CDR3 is TGTGCCAGCAAAGGATGGACAGGGGAAGCTCAGCCCCAGCATTTT. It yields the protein CASKGWTGEAQPQHF.

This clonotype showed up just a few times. This chain's CDR3 is CASSQDPTGAYEQYF. As DNA, the CDR3 is TGTGCCAGCAGCCAAGATCCAACAGGAGCCTACGAGCAGTACTTC. This rearrangement joins TRBV3-1 to TRBJ2-7, with D maybe TRBD1 (5 bases). Trimming took off 0 bases at V and 2 bases at J, with 11 bases between the two ends. From germline, CDR1 is LGHDT and CDR2 YNNKEL (reference sequence). CDR3 length: 15 amino acids.

The CDR3 is CAIGRTSGIQETQYF. Here the CDR3 DNA reads TGTGCCATCGGGAGAACTAGCGGGATTCAAGAGACCCAGTACTTC. V and J are TRBV10-3 and TRBJ2-5; TRBD2 agrees at 10 bases. Losses at the gene ends were 8 bases for V and 2 bases for J; bases not matched to a gene: 8. CDR1 is ENHRY and CDR2 is SYGVKD in the germline V gene. The CDR3 is made up of 15 amino acids.

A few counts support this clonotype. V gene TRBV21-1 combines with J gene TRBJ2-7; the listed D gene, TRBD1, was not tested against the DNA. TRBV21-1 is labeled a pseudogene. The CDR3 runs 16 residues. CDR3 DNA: TGTGCCAGCAGCAAAGGTCGGGGCGGGGGTAACTACGAGCAGTACGTC. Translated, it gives CASSKGRGGGNYEQYV.

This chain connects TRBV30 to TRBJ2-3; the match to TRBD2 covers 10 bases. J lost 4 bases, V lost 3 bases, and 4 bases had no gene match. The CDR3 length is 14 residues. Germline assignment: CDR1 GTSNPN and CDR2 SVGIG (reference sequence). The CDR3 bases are TGTGCCTGGAGAGCGGGGGGGGATGCAGATACGCAGTATTTT. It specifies CAWRAGGDADTQYF.

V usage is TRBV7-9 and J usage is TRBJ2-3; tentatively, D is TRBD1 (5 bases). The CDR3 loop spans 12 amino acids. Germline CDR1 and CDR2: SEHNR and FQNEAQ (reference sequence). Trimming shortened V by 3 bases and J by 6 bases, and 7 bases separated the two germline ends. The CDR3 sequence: CASSFRVDTQYF. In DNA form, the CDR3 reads TGTGCCAGCAGCTTCAGGGTGGATACGCAGTATTTT.

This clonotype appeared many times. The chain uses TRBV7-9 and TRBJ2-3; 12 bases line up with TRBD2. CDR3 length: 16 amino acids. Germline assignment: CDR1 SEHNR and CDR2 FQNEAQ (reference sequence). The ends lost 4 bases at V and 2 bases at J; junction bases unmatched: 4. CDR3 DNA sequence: TGTGCCAGCAGCTCCGGACTAGCGGGGTTCACAGATACGCAGTATTTT. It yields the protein CASSSGLAGFTDTQYF.

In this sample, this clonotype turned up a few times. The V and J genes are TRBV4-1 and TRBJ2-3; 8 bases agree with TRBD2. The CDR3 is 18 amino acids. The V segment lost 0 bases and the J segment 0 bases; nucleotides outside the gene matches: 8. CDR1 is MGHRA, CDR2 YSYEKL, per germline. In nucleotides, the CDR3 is TGCGCCAGCAGCCAAGATTCACTACTAGCGGCTAGCACAGATACGCAGTATTTT. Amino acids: CASSQDSLLAASTDTQYF.

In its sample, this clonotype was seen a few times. CDR3 region: CASSQERAVAGQHSYNEQFF. For the CDR3, the DNA is TGCGCCAGCAGCCAAGAGAGGGCGGTAGCGGGGCAACACTCCTACAATGAGCAGTTCTTC. The gene calls are TRBV4-3 and TRBJ2-1; 8 bases agree with TRBD2. Trimming at V came to 0 bases and at J to 0 bases, leaving 13 bases not matched to a gene. Germline CDR1 and CDR2: LGHNA and YSLEER. CDR3 length: 20 residues.

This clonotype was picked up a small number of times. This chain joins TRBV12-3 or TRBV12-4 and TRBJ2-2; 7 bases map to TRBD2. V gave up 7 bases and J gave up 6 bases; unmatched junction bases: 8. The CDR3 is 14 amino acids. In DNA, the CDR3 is TGTGCCAGCACTCCAATCCGGGGGGCCGGGGAGCTGTTTTTT. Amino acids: CASTPIRGAGELFF.

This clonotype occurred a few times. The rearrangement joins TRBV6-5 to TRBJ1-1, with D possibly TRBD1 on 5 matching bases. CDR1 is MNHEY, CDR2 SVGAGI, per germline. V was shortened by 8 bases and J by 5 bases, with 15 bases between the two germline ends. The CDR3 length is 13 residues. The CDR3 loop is CASHPGKRTEAFF. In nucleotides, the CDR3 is TGTGCCAGCCACCCAGGGAAGCGGACTGAAGCTTTCTTT.

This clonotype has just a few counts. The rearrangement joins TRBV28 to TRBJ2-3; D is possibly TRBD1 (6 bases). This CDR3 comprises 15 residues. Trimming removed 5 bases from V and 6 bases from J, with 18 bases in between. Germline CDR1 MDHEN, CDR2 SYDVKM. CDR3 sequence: CASSPRSSRGDTQYF. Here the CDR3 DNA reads TGTGCCAGCAGTCCTCGCTCCAGCAGGGGCGATACGCAGTATTTT.

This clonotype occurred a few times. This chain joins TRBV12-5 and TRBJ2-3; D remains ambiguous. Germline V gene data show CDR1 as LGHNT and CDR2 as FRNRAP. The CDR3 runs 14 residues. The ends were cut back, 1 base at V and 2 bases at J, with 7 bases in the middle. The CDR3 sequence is CASGLGQTTDTQYF. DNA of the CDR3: TGTGCTAGTGGTTTGGGGCAAACCACAGATACGCAGTATTTT. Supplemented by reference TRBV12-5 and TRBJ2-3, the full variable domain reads DARVTQTPRHKVTEMGQEVTMRCQPILGHNTVFWYRQTMMQGLELLAYFRNRAPLDDSGMPKDRFSAEMPDATLATLKIQPSEPRDSAVYFCASGLGQTTDTQYFGPGTRLTVL.

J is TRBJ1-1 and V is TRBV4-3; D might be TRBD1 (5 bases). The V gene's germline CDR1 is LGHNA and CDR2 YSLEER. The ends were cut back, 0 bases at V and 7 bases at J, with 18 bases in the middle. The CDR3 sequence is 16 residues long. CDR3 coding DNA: TGCGCCAGCAGCCAAGATGGCCCCGGGGGAGTCGGTGAAGCTTTCTTT. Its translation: CASSQDGPGGVGEAFF.